These 24 T cell receptor beta chains share one sample of origin, sequenced in a study of T cell repertoires in cytomegalovirus infection. For these TCRs, the target antigens are not known. TCRdb fed the reads into MiXCR, producing one record per CDR3 protein. This sample has a few hundred thousand distinct CDR3 sequences; about 39% occur once, and the top ten carry over 45%. The sample consisted of cultured PBMCs, taken from culture after CMV antigen stimulation. Receptors originate from a human donor in good health (CMV status not recorded). Some clones in this sample may be carry-over from other donors' samples.

In its sample, this clonotype was seen many times. The rearrangement links TRBV7-2 to TRBJ1-4, with 8 bases fitting TRBD1. V lost 3 bases to trimming and J lost 3 bases; unmatched junction nucleotides: 0. The CDR3 spans 14 residues. Germline V gene data show CDR1 as SGHTA and CDR2 as FQGNSA. This CDR3 is CASSLGQANEKLFF. Here the CDR3 DNA reads TGTGCCAGCAGCTTGGGACAGGCTAATGAAAAACTGTTTTTT.

This clonotype was seen at least ten times. The chain combines TRBV7-2 with TRBJ1-2; D remains ambiguous. Per germline, CDR1 SGHTA and CDR2 FQGNSA. V lost 1 base and J 0 bases, leaving 15 bases between the germline ends. The CDR3 totals 17 residues. DNA for the CDR3: TGTGCCAGCAGCTTAGTCCGGTTGCAGACGACTAACTATGGCTACACCTTC. Residues: CASSLVRLQTTNYGYTF.

In this sample, this clonotype turned up many times. This chain links TRBV7-2 with TRBJ1-5; D unclear. Germline-derived CDR1 and CDR2 are SGHTA and FQGNSA. The CDR3 consists of 13 residues. Trimming removed 6 bases from V and 7 bases from J, with 13 bases in between. The DNA of the CDR3 is TGTGCCAGCAGTTTGACATTACAACAGCCCCAGCATTTT. It is translated as CASSLTLQQPQHF.

Many counts were recorded for this clonotype. This sequence joins TRBV7-2 and TRBJ2-2; D possibly uses TRBD1 or TRBD2 (6 bases each). The length of the CDR3 is 17 residues. Trimming shortened V by 2 bases and J by 2 bases, and 15 bases separated the two germline ends. The V gene's germline CDR1 is SGHTA and CDR2 FQGNSA. The CDR3: CASSLWGATANTGELFF. For the CDR3, the DNA is TGTGCCAGCAGCTTATGGGGGGCGACAGCTAACACCGGGGAGCTGTTTTTT.

This clonotype was found many times. This rearrangement joins TRBV11-2 to TRBJ2-7; 10 bases are shared with TRBD2. V lost 4 bases, J lost 0 bases, and 6 bases stayed unmatched. The germline V gene has CDR1 SGHAT and CDR2 FQNNGV. The CDR3 runs 16 residues. In DNA form, the CDR3 reads TGTGCCAGCAGCTCTCTAGCGGGAGTGTCCTCCTACGAGCAGTACTTC. Translating gives CASSSLAGVSSYEQYF. Looking up the rest from reference TRBV11-2 and TRBJ2-7 gives the full variable domain: EAGVAQSPRYKIIEKRQSVAFWCNPISGHATLYWYQQILGQGPKLLIQFQNNGVVDDSQLPKDRFSAERLKGVDSTLKIQPAKLEDSAVYLCASSSLAGVSSYEQYFGPGTRLTVT.

Remarks on this clonotype: This may arise from a read error, as a much more abundant clone is one base away. The CDR3 does not close with the conserved phenylalanine or tryptophan, likely indicating a read error. This chain joins TRBV7-2 and TRBJ2-3; D remains ambiguous. Germline CDR1 reads SGHTA; CDR2 reads FQGNSA. Trimming removed 2 bases from V and 5 bases from J, with 5 bases in between. The CDR3 has 12 residues. For the CDR3, the DNA is TGTGCCAGCAGCTTATTTAAAGATACGCAGTATTTA. This translates into CASSLFKDTQYL.

This clonotype was seen a handful of times. The chain carries TRBV4-1 and TRBJ2-7, with TRBD1 identical over 11 bases. From germline, CDR1 is MGHRA and CDR2 YSYEKL. The V segment lost 4 bases and the J segment 2 bases; nucleotides outside the gene matches: 4. The length of the CDR3 is 15 residues. CDR3 coding DNA: TGCGCCAGCAGCCTGGGACAGGGGGTCCCCTACGAGCAGTACTTC. This gives the protein CASSLGQGVPYEQYF.

This chain joins TRBV7-2 and TRBJ1-1; 7 bases line up with TRBD1. V was pared by 7 bases and J by 6 bases, with 8 bases of the junction left unmatched. Germline loops: CDR1 SGHTA, CDR2 FQGNSA. The CDR3 contains 13 residues. The CDR3 reads CASKFPGQSEAFF. The CDR3 bases are TGTGCCAGCAAGTTCCCGGGACAGTCTGAAGCTTTCTTT.

The chain uses TRBV29-1 and TRBJ2-6; 9 nucleotides align to TRBD1. The V gene end was trimmed by 7 bases and the J gene end by 0 bases; junction bases not matched to a gene: 7. Germline loops: CDR1 SQVTM, CDR2 ANQGSEA. CDR3 size: 16 residues. CDR3 DNA: TGCAGCGCCGGGACAGGGACCATCTCTGGGGCCAACGTCCTGACTTTC. Its translation is CSAGTGTISGANVLTF.

This clonotype was detected once. The DNA of the CDR3 is TGCAGTGCCCAGGGGGGATCGAGCTCCTACGAGCAGTACTTC. This codes for CSAQGGSSSYEQYF. The V call is TRBV20-1, the J call TRBJ2-7; D may be TRBD1 (7 bases). Trimming shortened V by 6 bases and J by 0 bases, and 15 bases separated the two germline ends. This CDR3 spans 14 amino acids. CDR1 and CDR2 (germline): DFQATT, SNEGSKA (reference sequence).

As DNA, the CDR3 is TGTGCCAGCAGCGCCAGACTAGCGGGAGGGTCCTACGAGCAGTACTTC. Its translation is CASSARLAGGSYEQYF. The rearrangement joins TRBV11-2 to TRBJ2-7, with 14 bases fitting TRBD2. Germline trimming cut 5 bases from V and 1 base from J; bases unmatched to any gene: 4. The germline V gene has CDR1 SGHAT and CDR2 FQNNGV. This CDR3 has 16 amino acids.

This clonotype has a count of ten or more. The J gene is TRBJ1-1, the V gene TRBV7-8; 9 bases are a match to TRBD1. Germline V gene sequence: CDR1 SGHVS, CDR2 FQNEAQ. The CDR3 runs 16 residues. With 5 bases clipped from V and 4 bases from J, the junction kept 11 bases outside the gene matches. The CDR3 DNA sequence: TGTGCCAGCAGCCCCATTGGGGGACAGGGCCGCACTGAAGCTTTCTTT. Protein sequence: CASSPIGGQGRTEAFF.

Note on this clonotype: Relative to the germline gene, one junction end is altered; a read error may explain this. The V call is TRBV4-1, the J call TRBJ2-3; D is uncertain. Per germline, CDR1 MGHRA and CDR2 YSYEKL. The CDR3 covers 14 residues. CDR3 DNA sequence: TGTGCCAGCAGCCAAGATCGGTTTAGGGATACGCAGTATTTT. Amino acids: CASSQDRFRDTQYF.

Points on this clonotype: Mismatch with germline at one junction end may stem from a read error. The V gene is TRBV6-2 or TRBV6-3, the J gene TRBJ2-1; TRBD2 agrees at 8 bases. The length of the CDR3 is 13 residues. CDR1 is MNHEY, CDR2 SVGEGT, per germline. The CDR3 sequence is CASSLDRSGSIIF. The CDR3 region has the DNA TGTGCCAGCAGTTTAGATAGAAGCGGGAGTATAATCTTC.

The chain uses TRBV12-3 or TRBV12-4 and TRBJ2-3; 8 bases align to TRBD2. Unmatched junction bases numbered 8, after V lost 6 bases and J lost 0 bases. This CDR3 region has 16 residues. This chain's CDR3 is CASSTIRLASTDTQYF. The DNA of the CDR3 is TGTGCCAGCAGCACCATAAGACTAGCGAGCACAGATACGCAGTATTTT.

This clonotype was observed at least ten times. V gene TRBV7-2 combines with J gene TRBJ2-3; 7 nucleotides match TRBD1. The V gene's germline CDR1 is SGHTA and CDR2 FQGNSA. The CDR3 contains 13 residues. With V trimmed by 1 base and J by 10 bases, 5 bases remained unmatched. In DNA, the CDR3 is TGTGCCAGCAGCTTAGGGGGACAGCCCTCGCAGTATTTT. Residues: CASSLGGQPSQYF.

The CDR3 protein is CSAREAYEQYF. The CDR3 DNA reads TGCAGTGCTCGGGAGGCCTACGAGCAGTACTTC. The gene calls are TRBV20-1 and TRBJ2-7; 7 nucleotides agree with TRBD2. CDR1 DFQATT and CDR2 SNEGSKA come from the germline V gene (reference sequence). This CDR3 is built from 11 residues. V gave up 5 bases and J gave up 2 bases; unmatched junction bases: 0.

The rearrangement joins TRBV7-2 to TRBJ2-1, with 8 positions matching TRBD2. The V and J ends lost 5 bases and 9 bases, in that order; junction bases with no gene match: 12. In germline, CDR1 is SGHTA, CDR2 FQGNSA. The CDR3 contains 15 residues. The CDR3 DNA is TGTGCCAGCAGCCCCGGGGGGGGCGCATTTACTGAGCAGTTCTTC. Translated, it gives CASSPGGGAFTEQFF.

V is TRBV7-9 and J is TRBJ1-5, with D unresolved. The CDR3 consists of 15 residues. Looked up from germline, CDR1 is SEHNR and CDR2 is FQNEAQ (reference sequence). V shed 1 base and J shed 7 bases, with 14 bases lying between them. The CDR3 DNA sequence: TGTGCCAGCAGCTTAGATACGGAGCTGGGACAGCCCCAGCATTTT. It encodes CASSLDTELGQPQHF.

This clonotype turned up a few times. This chain uses TRBV7-2 with TRBJ1-3; 7 bases map to TRBD1. The germline V gene has CDR1 SGHTA and CDR2 FQGNSA. This CDR3 contains 15 residues. V gave up 2 bases and J gave up 8 bases; unmatched junction bases: 9. CDR3 in DNA: TGTGCCAGCAGCTTACGGGTCGAGGGGGCGTACACCATATATTTT. Its translation: CASSLRVEGAYTIYF.

This clonotype has a handful of counts. The rearrangement uses TRBV7-4 and TRBJ2-7, with 8 bases matching TRBD1. After removal of 1 base from V and 4 bases from J, the junction contained 6 bases not matched to a gene. The CDR3 contains 15 residues. Germline V gene data show CDR1 as SGHVT and CDR2 as SQSDAQ. CDR3 DNA: TGTGCCAGCAGCTTAGTAACAGGGGGTGTATACGAGCAGTACTTC. Amino acids: CASSLVTGGVYEQYF.

This clonotype appeared a few times. The chain links TRBV7-2 to TRBJ2-4; D perhaps matches TRBD2 (6 bases). Germline V gene data show CDR1 as SGHTA and CDR2 as FQGNSA. V lost 5 bases, J lost 0 bases, and 17 bases lay in between. CDR3 size: 17 residues. This CDR3 reads CASSRKAGFVAKNIQYF. The CDR3 region has the DNA TGTGCCAGCAGCCGAAAGGCGGGGTTCGTAGCCAAAAACATTCAGTACTTC.

This clonotype has a handful of counts. This chain links TRBV7-9 with TRBJ2-1, with D possibly being TRBD1 (6 bases). Germline assignment: CDR1 SEHNR and CDR2 FQNEAQ (reference sequence). V was cut by 0 bases and J by 4 bases, with 16 bases left in between. The CDR3 loop spans 17 amino acids. CDR3 DNA: TGTGCCAGCAGCTTAGCGGGGCGCAGGGGCAAATACAATGAGCAGTTCTTC. This encodes CASSLAGRRGKYNEQFF. Supplemented by reference TRBV7-9 and TRBJ2-1, the full variable domain reads DTGVSQNPRHKITKRGQNVTFRCDPISEHNRLYWYRQTLGQGPEFLTYFQNEAQLEKSRLLSDRFSAERPKGSFSTLEIQRTEQGDSAMYLCASSLAGRRGKYNEQFFGPGTRLTVL.

This chain uses TRBV5-1 with TRBJ2-2, with D possibly being TRBD2 (6 bases). The ends were cut back, 0 bases at V and 4 bases at J, with 16 bases in the middle. From germline, CDR1 is SGHRS and CDR2 YFSETQ. The CDR3 loop spans 17 amino acids. The CDR3 sequence is CASSLDSRRAGTGELFF. Written as DNA, the CDR3 is TGCGCCAGCAGCTTGGACAGCCGTAGAGCGGGCACCGGGGAGCTGTTTTTT.